These 17 T cell receptor beta chains were all obtained from the same sample, sequenced in a study of shared clonotypes between healthy human individuals. The method was immunoSEQ multiplex PCR; TCRdb's version includes in-frame clones alone and lacks a portion of them. The sample carries hundreds of thousands of clones, roughly 83% recorded once. The sequencing input was PBMCs. These receptors all come from a woman aged 40 to 50 in good health. Some clones in this sample may be carry-over from other donors' samples.

This sequence joins TRBV6-4 and TRBJ1-3; D is undetermined. The germline V gene has CDR1 MRHNA and CDR2 SNTAGT. The CDR3 length is 17 residues. V was shortened by 9 bases and J by 0 bases, with 21 bases between the two germline ends. This CDR3 is CARPGPTSRISGNTIYF. The CDR3 region has the DNA TGTGCCAGGCCTGGCCCAACTTCGCGCATCTCTGGAAACACCATATATTTT.

The chain couples TRBV4-3 to TRBJ2-1; weak D call: TRBD2 (5 bases). V was cut by 1 base and J by 5 bases, with 27 bases left in between. CDR1 and CDR2 (germline): LGHNA, YSLEER. The CDR3 is made up of 20 amino acids. The CDR3 protein is CASSQALWFELDWSHNEQFF. The CDR3 coding sequence is TGCGCCAGCAGCCAAGCTTTATGGTTTGAACTAGATTGGTCCCACAATGAGCAGTTCTTC.

The genes are TRBV5-1 and TRBJ1-3; 9 bases line up with TRBD1. With 2 bases clipped from V and 3 bases from J, the junction kept 3 bases outside the gene matches. Germline CDR1 and CDR2: SGHRS and YFSETQ. There are 15 residues in the CDR3. The CDR3 nucleotides read TGCGCCAGCAGCTTTGACAGGGGGGTTGGAAACACCATATATTTT. Protein: CASSFDRGVGNTIYF.

In its sample, this clone was seen many times. The chain recombines TRBV30 with TRBJ1-4; no reliable D call. The CDR3 consists of 16 residues. Germline V CDR1 and CDR2: GTSNPN, SVGIG (reference sequence). The V gene lost 1 base and the J gene lost 0 bases, with 12 bases spanning the gap. The CDR3 region has the DNA TGTGCCTGGAGTGCCTCGAGGACGTCAACTAATGAAAAACTGTTTTTT. Protein sequence: CAWSASRTSTNEKLFF.

V usage is TRBV28 and J usage is TRBJ2-7, with 7 bases identical to TRBD2. The V gene end was trimmed by 5 bases and the J gene end by 2 bases; junction bases not matched to a gene: 12. CDR3 length equals 16 residues. Germline V gene data show CDR1 as MDHEN and CDR2 as SYDVKM. CDR3 in amino acids: CASSPTLGTTPYEQYF. The CDR3 DNA follows: TGTGCCAGCAGTCCCACCCTAGGGACTACCCCCTACGAGCAGTACTTC.

The chain combines TRBV19 with TRBJ1-5; the D is unclear. The ends were cut back, 2 bases at V and 5 bases at J, with 4 bases in the middle. The CDR3 has 12 residues. The V gene's germline CDR1 is LNHDA and CDR2 SQIVND (reference sequence). Here the CDR3 reads CASSIMDQPQHF. The DNA of the CDR3 is TGTGCCAGTAGTATAATGGATCAGCCCCAGCATTTT.

This clone has more than one count but fewer than ten. This chain links TRBV30 with TRBJ2-5; 7 positions match TRBD1. With V trimmed by 3 bases and J by 2 bases, 6 bases remained unmatched. CDR3 length: 14 amino acids. The germline V gene has CDR1 GTSNPN and CDR2 SVGIG (reference sequence). The CDR3 is CAWSAGTEQETQYF. CDR3 coding DNA: TGTGCCTGGAGCGCAGGGACAGAACAAGAGACCCAGTACTTC. Drawing the rest from reference TRBV30 and TRBJ2-5, the complete variable domain is SQTIHQWPATLVQPVGSPLSLECTVEGTSNPNLYWYRQAAGRGLQLLFYSVGIGQISSEVPQNLSASRPQDRQFILSSKKLLLSDSGFYLCAWSAGTEQETQYFGPGTRLLVL.

V gene TRBV28 combines with J gene TRBJ2-7, with no clear D. In germline, CDR1 is MDHEN, CDR2 SYDVKM. The V and J ends lost 6 bases and 0 bases respectively, with 12 bases between them. The CDR3 is made up of 14 amino acids. CDR3 bases: TGTGCCAGCAGGACTCCTAAGAGCTCCTACGAGCAGTACTTC. Amino acid sequence: CASRTPKSSYEQYF.

The chain employs TRBV19 and TRBJ1-2; 7 bases align to TRBD1. V was clipped by 6 bases and J by 0 bases; unmatched bases: 10. The CDR3 has 16 amino acids. CDR1 LNHDA and CDR2 SQIVND come from the germline V gene (reference sequence). The CDR3 spells CASRHTGTASNYGYTF. The CDR3 DNA reads as TGTGCCAGTAGGCATACCGGGACAGCTTCTAACTATGGCTACACCTTC.

V is TRBV18 and J is TRBJ2-3; tentative D call: TRBD1 (5 bases). CDR3 length: 17 residues. Trimming took off 2 bases at V and 4 bases at J, with 19 bases between the two ends. Germline lookup yields CDR1 KGHSH and CDR2 LQKENI. The CDR3 nucleotides read TGTGCCAGCTCACCATCAACGGCTCCTCAAGGGGCAGATACGCAGTATTTT. Translating it yields CASSPSTAPQGADTQYF.

This clone was counted a single time. J is TRBJ2-1 and V is TRBV27, with D maybe TRBD1 (6 bases). Trimming pared 5 bases from V and 7 bases from J, leaving 27 bases between. This CDR3 has 18 amino acids. Germline V gene lookup returns CDR1 MNHEY and CDR2 SMNVEV (reference sequence). The CDR3 DNA reads as TGTGCCAGCAGTATCGGGGTCCAGGGGCCACGGTCGGGTAATGAGCAGTTCTTC. It is translated as CASSIGVQGPRSGNEQFF.

The rearrangement joins TRBV7-8 to TRBJ2-7; possibly TRBD1 for D (5 bases). The germline V gene encodes CDR1 SGHVS and CDR2 FQNEAQ. The germline V and J ends were trimmed by 5 bases and 2 bases, with 16 bases remaining between them. The CDR3 has 15 residues. CDR3 DNA: TGTGCCAGCAGCCCCTCGCAGGGAATGACCTACGAGCAGTACTTC. Translated, it gives CASSPSQGMTYEQYF.

This clone came up a few times. The V and J genes are TRBV28 and TRBJ2-7, with D unclear. V lost 8 bases and J lost 0, with 5 bases in between. The CDR3 sequence is 11 residues long. Germline loops: CDR1 MDHEN, CDR2 SYDVKM. This chain's CDR3 is CASGSSYEQYF. For the CDR3, the DNA is TGTGCCAGCGGCAGCTCCTACGAGCAGTACTTC.

This chain connects TRBV5-6 to TRBJ2-7; TRBD1 matches 7 bases. This CDR3 is 14 amino acids long. J was trimmed by 0 bases and V by 2 bases; bases with no gene match: 2. Per germline, CDR1 SGHDT and CDR2 YYEEEE. The CDR3 coding sequence is TGTGCCAGCAGCTTTGGGACAGACTCCTACGAGCAGTACTTC. Protein: CASSFGTDSYEQYF. The entire variable domain, with the rest obtained from reference TRBV5-6 and TRBJ2-7, is as follows: DAGVTQSPTHLIKTRGQQVTLRCSPKSGHDTVSWYQQALGQGPQFIFQYYEEEERQRGNFPDRFSGHQFPNYSSELNVNALLLGDSALYLCASSFGTDSYEQYFGPGTRLTVT.

The chain joins TRBV9 to TRBJ2-3; 7 positions match TRBD2. Per germline, CDR1 SGDLS and CDR2 YYNGEE. The CDR3 is 15 residues long. V shed 4 bases, J shed 2 bases, and the junction held 7 bases outside the gene matches. CDR3 nucleotides: TGTGCCAGCAGCCCGAGCGGGATGGACACAGATACGCAGTATTTT. It translates to CASSPSGMDTDTQYF.

Here the CDR3 DNA reads TGTGCCACCAGCAGAGTTGGTCAGCCCCAGCATTTT. Translating it yields CATSRVGQPQHF. This chain joins TRBV15 and TRBJ1-5; D uncertain. V lost 1 base and J lost 6, with 4 bases in between. CDR1 and CDR2 from the germline V gene are LNHNV and YYDKDF (reference sequence). The CDR3 is 12 residues long.

This clone was detected only once. J is TRBJ2-7 and V is TRBV5-4, with D maybe TRBD1 (6 bases). The CDR3 length is 16 residues. The germline CDR1 and CDR2 sequences are SGHNT and YYREEE (reference sequence). V was trimmed by 0 bases and J by 0 bases, leaving 13 bases between them. Here the CDR3 reads CASSLGTGPLSYEQYF. The DNA of the CDR3 is TGTGCCAGCAGCTTGGGCACAGGGCCCCTCTCCTACGAGCAGTACTTC.